The sequence of this T cell receptor (beta chain) was determined in a study of response to subunit inactivated influenza vaccine. About this clonotype: Its specificity is not known.

Study-wide points: Only a handful of new T cells, the authors suggested, are recruited with each seasonal influenza vaccination.

Germline V gives CDR1 SGHTA, CDR2 FQGNSA. This CDR3 has 17 amino acids. The V segment lost 4 bases and the J segment 5 bases; nucleotides outside the gene matches: 15. TCRdb fed the RT-PCR reads into MiXCR, producing one record per CDR3 protein. This sample carries about 530,000 distinct CDR3 sequences, approximately 12% of them seen once, and the ten largest clones take 9.5% to 13%. This TCR came from a man aged 45-65 years who received an inactivated influenza vaccine. The sample consisted of PBMCs from blood, taken on the day of vaccination. J is TRBJ2-7 and V is TRBV7-2; 9 bases are a match to TRBD1. Here the CDR3 DNA reads TGTGCCAGCAGCTCCCTGGGAGGCCCGGGACAGGGACACGAGCAGTACTTC. Amino acid sequence: CASSSLGGPGQGHEQYF.